Below are 26 T cell receptor beta chains sequenced from a single sample in a study of T cell repertoires in cytomegalovirus infection. TCRdb analysed the reads with MiXCR anew, one entry per CDR3 protein. The sample carries around 770,000 distinct CDR3 sequences, just under 30% recorded once. The antigens these receptors bind are not known. Sample: cultured CD8+ T cells from PBMCs, taken from culture after CMV antigen stimulation. These receptors all come from a human donor in good health (CMV status not recorded). Some clones in this sample may be carry-over from other donors' samples.

The chain joins TRBV15 to TRBJ1-5; possibly TRBD1 for D (5 bases). Germline assignment: CDR1 LNHNV and CDR2 YYDKDF (reference sequence). The CDR3 loop spans 14 amino acids. V lost 0 bases and J 7 bases, leaving 10 bases between the germline ends. CDR3 loop: CATSRDEGKQPQHF. CDR3 sequence (DNA): TGTGCCACCAGCAGAGATGAGGGGAAACAGCCCCAGCATTTT.

This clonotype has a handful of counts. The chain combines TRBV18 with TRBJ1-1; a possible D gene is TRBD1 (6 bases). Germline V lookup: CDR1 KGHSH, CDR2 LQKENI. V was cut by 5 bases and J by 0 bases, with 16 bases left in between. CDR3 length equals 16 residues. The CDR3 nucleotides are TGTGCCAGCTCAAACCAGCCAGGACAGTTGAACACTGAAGCTTTCTTT. It specifies CASSNQPGQLNTEAFF.

The V and J genes are TRBV12-3 or TRBV12-4 and TRBJ1-3; D is ambiguous. V lost 5 bases, J lost 4 bases, and 12 bases lay in between. The CDR3 contains 14 residues. The CDR3 protein is CASSPDRLGNTIYF. The CDR3 DNA sequence: TGTGCCAGCAGTCCCGACCGATTGGGAAACACCATATATTTT.

This clonotype was observed a handful of times. The chain recombines TRBV2 with TRBJ2-5, with TRBD2 as a possible D gene (5 bases). V lost 10 bases and J 2 bases, leaving 14 bases between the germline ends. Germline assignment: CDR1 SNHLY and CDR2 FYNNEI. CDR3 length: 13 amino acids. In nucleotides, the CDR3 is TGTGCCACATTGAGGGAAGATCAAGAGACCCAGTACTTC. Its protein product is CATLREDQETQYF.

The chain employs TRBV12-5 and TRBJ2-7; TRBD1 matches 7 bases. The V gene's germline CDR1 is LGHNT and CDR2 FRNRAP. The J segment lost 5 bases and the V segment lost 6 bases, leaving 4 bases of the junction unmatched. This CDR3 contains 12 residues. The CDR3 nucleotides are TGTGCTAGTGGCAGAACAGGGGACGAGCAGTACTTC. Translation gives CASGRTGDEQYF.

This clonotype was seen many times. V and J are TRBV28 and TRBJ2-7, with D hard to call. The CDR3 is 14 residues long. With 3 bases removed from V and 9 bases from J, the gap between germline ends came to 18 bases. Germline-derived CDR1 and CDR2 are MDHEN and SYDVKM. CDR3: CASSFSGIGDGQYV. The CDR3 DNA sequence: TGTGCCAGCAGTTTTTCTGGGATCGGCGACGGGCAGTACGTC.

This clonotype came up many times. V usage is TRBV7-8 and J usage is TRBJ2-5; D is perhaps TRBD1 (6 bases). The CDR3 covers 14 residues. V dropped 5 bases and J dropped 4 bases, with 14 bases sitting between them. Per the germline V gene, CDR1 is SGHVS and CDR2 is FQNEAQ. CDR3 in amino acids: CASSPRTVGETQYF. CDR3 nucleotide sequence: TGTGCCAGCAGCCCCCGGACAGTTGGAGAGACCCAGTACTTC.

This clonotype has at least ten counts. This rearrangement joins TRBV7-9 to TRBJ2-1; weak D call: TRBD1 (6 bases). The CDR3 is 15 residues long. Germline lookup yields CDR1 SEHNR and CDR2 FQNEAQ (reference sequence). The V and J ends lost 6 bases and 7 bases respectively, with 19 bases between them. CDR3: CASSQTGTSWNEQFF. CDR3 in DNA: TGTGCCAGCAGTCAAACAGGGACCTCGTGGAATGAGCAGTTCTTC.

This clonotype was picked up a small number of times. The chain combines TRBV7-6 with TRBJ1-3, with 9 bases that match TRBD1. CDR3 length equals 17 residues. The V gene's germline CDR1 is SGHVS and CDR2 FNYEAQ. V was clipped by 2 bases and J by 2 bases; unmatched bases: 7. The CDR3: CASSLPRQGDTGNTIYF. The CDR3 bases are TGTGCCAGCAGCTTACCCCGACAGGGGGATACTGGAAACACCATATATTTT.

The table lists this clonotype with a few counts. The rearrangement uses TRBV19 and TRBJ1-1, with D unclear. The germline V gene has CDR1 LNHDA and CDR2 SQIVND (reference sequence). Between the trimmed V and J ends, which lost 2 bases and 1 base, there was a span of 5 bases. There are 13 residues in the CDR3. CDR3 sequence: CASSIRPNTEAFF. The CDR3 coding sequence is TGTGCCAGTAGTATAAGACCGAACACTGAAGCTTTCTTT.

Worth noting for this clonotype: A much larger clone sits a single nucleotide away, making a read error possible. The V and J genes are TRBV7-8 and TRBJ1-1; D remains unclear. There are 16 residues in the CDR3. Trimming left V 2 bases short and J 4 bases short, with 17 bases between. The germline gives CDR1 SGHVS, CDR2 FQNEAQ. The CDR3: CASSLRTDIYSTEAFF. CDR3 nucleotides: TGTGCCAGCAGCTTAAGAACTGACATCTACTCCACTGAAGCTTTCTTT. The entire variable domain, with the rest obtained from reference TRBV7-8 and TRBJ1-1, is as follows: GAGVSQSPRYKVAKRGQDVALRCDPISGHVSLFWYQQALGQGPEFLTYFQNEAQLDKSGLPSDRFFAERPEGSVSTLKIQRTQQEDSAVYLCASSLRTDIYSTEAFFGQGTRLTVV.

The V and J genes are TRBV20-1 and TRBJ2-1; D is possibly TRBD2 (7 bases). From germline, CDR1 is DFQATT and CDR2 SNEGSKA (reference sequence). There are 13 residues in the CDR3. Trimming pared 5 bases from V and 5 bases from J, leaving 13 bases between. The CDR3 protein is CSAGGGWDNEQFF. The CDR3 DNA follows: TGCAGTGCTGGGGGGGGCTGGGACAATGAGCAGTTCTTC.

The chain links TRBV7-2 to TRBJ2-5, with 8 bases identical to TRBD2. Trimming took 0 bases from V and 1 from J; bases not matched to a gene: 4. Germline values: CDR1 SGHTA, CDR2 FQGNSA. The CDR3 has 16 amino acids. CDR3 in amino acids: CASSLAGRGAQETQYF. The CDR3 coding sequence is TGTGCCAGCAGCTTAGCTGGGCGGGGGGCCCAAGAGACCCAGTACTTC.

This clonotype was observed a handful of times. V gene TRBV5-1 combines with J gene TRBJ2-1, with 7 bases lining up with TRBD1. CDR1 is SGHRS and CDR2 is YFSETQ in the germline V gene. V shed 4 bases and J 3 bases; nucleotides not matched to a gene: 13. The CDR3 sequence is 17 residues long. CDR3 sequence reads: CASSTPTGKGDYNEQFF. DNA for the CDR3: TGCGCCAGCAGCACCCCGACAGGGAAGGGGGACTACAATGAGCAGTTCTTC.

The CDR3 DNA reads TGCGCCAGCAGCCAAGGAAGGGAAGGCTACACCTTC. Amino acids: CASSQGREGYTF. This rearrangement joins TRBV4-1 to TRBJ1-2; D not resolved. The CDR3 length is 12 residues. CDR1 and CDR2 (germline): MGHRA, YSYEKL. Deletions cut 1 base from V and 8 bases from J, with 8 bases between.

Points on this clonotype: A much more abundant neighbour one base away suggests this may be a read error. This chain joins TRBV7-4 and TRBJ2-5, with D perhaps matching TRBD2 (6 bases). Trimming left V 5 bases short and J 10 bases short, with 23 bases between. The CDR3 is 15 residues long. Germline CDR1 and CDR2: SGHVT and SQSDAQ. Here the CDR3 reads CASSPPAGLREFQYF. CDR3 nucleotide sequence: TGTGCCAGCAGCCCCCCGGCAGGGCTCCGGGAGTTCCAGTACTTC.

The chain joins TRBV7-9 to TRBJ1-3, with D perhaps TRBD1 (6 bases). Trimming left V 2 bases short and J 0 bases short, with 17 bases between. The germline gives CDR1 SEHNR, CDR2 FQNEAQ (reference sequence). This CDR3 contains 18 residues. CDR3 in DNA: TGTGCCAGCAGCTTATCCCTCATTACAGGGCCCTCTGGAAACACCATATATTTT. Translated, it gives CASSLSLITGPSGNTIYF.

V and J are TRBV15 and TRBJ1-1; no clear D. The CDR3 is made up of 14 amino acids. Per the germline V gene, CDR1 is LNHNV and CDR2 is YYDKDF (reference sequence). V was cut by 1 base and J by 8 bases, with 14 bases left in between. The CDR3 DNA reads as TGTGCCACCAGCAGAGTACGAGGAGAAAGGGAAGCTTTCTTT. This codes for CATSRVRGEREAFF. Looking up the rest from reference TRBV15 and TRBJ1-1 gives the full variable domain: DAMVIQNPRYQVTQFGKPVTLSCSQTLNHNVMYWYQQKSSQAPKLLFHYYDKDFNNEADTPDNFQSRRPNTSFCFLDIRSPGLGDTAMYLCATSRVRGEREAFFGQGTRLTVV.

The gene calls are TRBV20-1 and TRBJ2-4; no reliable D call. This CDR3 spans 12 amino acids. With 7 bases removed from V and 3 bases from J, the gap between germline ends came to 10 bases. CDR1 is DFQATT, CDR2 SNEGSKA, per germline (reference sequence). The CDR3 protein is CSVASSKNIQYF. CDR3 sequence (DNA): TGCAGTGTGGCGTCGAGCAAAAACATTCAGTACTTC.

V gene TRBV6-6 combines with J gene TRBJ2-5; D is unresolved. Looked up from germline, CDR1 is MNHNY and CDR2 is SVGAGI (reference sequence). Deletions cut 7 bases from V and 1 base from J, with 16 bases between. This CDR3 contains 15 residues. The CDR3 sequence is CASTYTMGIQETQYF. The CDR3 DNA follows: TGTGCCAGCACCTACACCATGGGGATCCAAGAGACCCAGTACTTC.

The V gene is TRBV6-6, the J gene TRBJ1-3; 9 bases agree with TRBD1. This CDR3 region has 17 residues. CDR1 is MNHNY, CDR2 SVGAGI, per germline (reference sequence). J gave up 0 bases and V 4 bases, and 7 bases lay outside the gene matches. CDR3 bases: TGTGCCAGCAGTTCCCGGGACAGGGTGAGCTCTGGAAACACCATATATTTT. Translated: CASSSRDRVSSGNTIYF.

CDR3 protein: CASSYLRQGNTIYF. The CDR3 nucleotides are TGTGCCAGCAGTTACTTGCGACAGGGAAACACCATATATTTT. The gene calls are TRBV6-6 and TRBJ1-3, with D perhaps TRBD1 (5 bases). Between the trimmed V and J ends, which lost 1 base and 4 bases, there was a span of 8 bases. The CDR3 spans 14 residues. Germline V gene data show CDR1 as MNHNY and CDR2 as SVGAGI (reference sequence).

On this clonotype itself: A much larger clone is a single base away; this may be a read error. This chain uses TRBV7-2 with TRBJ1-2; D not certain. Germline assignment: CDR1 SGHTA and CDR2 FQGNSA. Trimming took off 7 bases at V and 4 bases at J, with 22 bases between the two ends. The CDR3 has 16 amino acids. For the CDR3, the DNA is TGTGCCAGCAAGCAAGTGGTTGCGGCAACCCTCTATGGCTACACCTTC. Translating it yields CASKQVVAATLYGYTF.

This clonotype was detected a few times. The CDR3 nucleotides read TGTGCCATCAGTGAGAGGGACGGTAAAGGAAACACCATATATTTT. Its translation: CAISERDGKGNTIYF. V gene TRBV10-3 combines with J gene TRBJ1-3, with D possibly being TRBD1 (5 bases). The CDR3 contains 15 residues. V shed 2 bases and J shed 4 bases, with 12 bases lying between them. The germline V gene encodes CDR1 ENHRY and CDR2 SYGVKD.

The J gene is TRBJ1-3, the V gene TRBV12-3 or TRBV12-4, with 7 bases aligning to TRBD1. There are 20 residues in the CDR3. Trimming took 5 bases from V and 0 from J; bases not matched to a gene: 19. The CDR3 is CASSPLRDRVPYNSGNTIYF. For the CDR3, the DNA is TGTGCCAGCAGTCCCCTCCGGGACAGAGTCCCTTACAACTCTGGAAACACCATATATTTT.

The DNA for the CDR3 is TGTGCCAGCAGGCCCTCCTGGGCCAACGTCCTGACTTTC. Amino acid sequence: CASRPSWANVLTF. V gene TRBV6-2 or TRBV6-3 combines with J gene TRBJ2-6; unclear D gene. Germline CDR1 MNHEY, CDR2 SVGEGT. CDR3 length: 13 residues. Between the trimmed V and J ends, which lost 6 bases and 5 bases, there was a span of 8 bases.